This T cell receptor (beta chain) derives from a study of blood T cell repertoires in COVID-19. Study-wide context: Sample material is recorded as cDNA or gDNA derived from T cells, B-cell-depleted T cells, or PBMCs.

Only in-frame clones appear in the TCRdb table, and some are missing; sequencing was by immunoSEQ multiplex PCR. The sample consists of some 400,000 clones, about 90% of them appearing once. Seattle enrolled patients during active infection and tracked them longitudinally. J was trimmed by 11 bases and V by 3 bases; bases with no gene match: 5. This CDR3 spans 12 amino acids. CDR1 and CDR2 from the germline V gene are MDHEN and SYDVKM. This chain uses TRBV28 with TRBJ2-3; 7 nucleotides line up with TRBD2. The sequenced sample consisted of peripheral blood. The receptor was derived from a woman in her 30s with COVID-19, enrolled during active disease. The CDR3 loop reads CASSFSGFQQYF. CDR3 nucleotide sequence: TGTGCCAGCAGTTTTAGCGGGTTCCAGCAGTATTTT.